This T cell receptor (beta chain) was identified in a study of blood T cell repertoires in COVID-19. For the study at large: From the United States, Italy and Spain came samples of acute and convalescent COVID-19. T cells, B-cell-depleted T cells, or PBMCs supplied cDNA or gDNA.

From germline, CDR1 is GTSNPN and CDR2 SVGIG (reference sequence). Trimming pared 0 bases from V and 0 bases from J, leaving 6 bases between. This CDR3 is 15 amino acids long. This clone has a handful of counts. Authors' processing steps: Scientists estimated how many nucleated cells there were by amplifying reference gene primers. The assay was immunoSEQ multiplex PCR, and TCRdb's table has in-frame clones only and misses some. The DNA was the basis for D and trimming; V, J and clone size are from that table. The sample lists around 70,000 clones; over 70% were seen once. The J gene is TRBJ2-6, the V gene TRBV30; no clear D. What was sequenced was peripheral blood. This sequence was found in a human donor in a cohort sampled during active COVID-19. DNA of the CDR3: TGTGCCTGGAGTGTGCCGGTCTCTGGGGCCAACGTCCTGACTTTC. Translation: CAWSVPVSGANVLTF.